Each of the 18 T cell receptor beta chains below was sequenced from the same sample in a study of glioma-infiltrating T cells (dated by TCRdb to the mid-2010s). The sequencer listed for this sample is Illumina MiSeq. TCR alpha and beta CDR3 regions were amplified with the iRepertoire nested amplicon-rescue multiplex PCR (arm-PCR) platform from RNA. TCRdb passed the public sequencing reads through fastp at Q25 and MiXCR, retaining productive beta sequences. Rows are unified per CDR3 protein, each entry keeping the most common DNA and genes. In all, the sample holds under 200,000 distinct CDR3 sequences, and around 32% of those were seen once. The biggest ten clones account for 20% of the sample. The specimen was glioma tissue, nonneoplastic brain tissue, or PBMCs (not recorded which). These TCRs come from a human donor with low-grade glioma or glioblastoma, undergoing nonglioma brain surgery, or in good health (not recorded which).

With respect to this clonotype: Just one base apart from a much larger clone, this may be a read error. The rearrangement links TRBV4-1 to TRBJ2-7, with D perhaps TRBD1 or TRBD2 (5 bases each). Between the trimmed V and J ends, which lost 5 bases and 3 bases, there was a span of 14 bases. The CDR3 sequence is 14 residues long. The germline V gene has CDR1 MGHRA and CDR2 YSYEKL. The CDR3, as DNA: TGCGCCAGCAGCAACCCGGGACGGGACTACGAGCAGTACTTC. It translates to CASSNPGRDYEQYF.

This clonotype was counted a few times. The V call is TRBV19, the J call TRBJ2-3, with D unclear. The CDR3 contains 15 residues. Germline loops: CDR1 LNHDA, CDR2 SQIVND (reference sequence). V was pared by 3 bases and J by 2 bases, with 12 bases between. DNA for the CDR3: TGTGCCAGTAGTATTTACGGAAAAAACACAGATACGCAGTATTTT. Residues: CASSIYGKNTDTQYF.

The rearrangement uses TRBV7-9 and TRBJ2-7, with D perhaps TRBD2 (7 bases). The CDR3 is 14 amino acids. Germline lookup yields CDR1 SEHNR and CDR2 FQNEAQ (reference sequence). V was pared by 2 bases and J by 4 bases, with 12 bases between. The CDR3 loop reads CASSLWGGTYEQYF. CDR3 DNA sequence: TGTGCCAGCAGCTTATGGGGGGGCACTTACGAGCAGTACTTC. Filled out from reference TRBV7-9 and TRBJ2-7, the complete variable domain reads DTGVSQNPRHKITKRGQNVTFRCDPISEHNRLYWYRQTLGQGPEFLTYFQNEAQLEKSRLLSDRFSAERPKGSFSTLEIQRTEQGDSAMYLCASSLWGGTYEQYFGPGTRLTVT.

This clonotype was detected many times. The chain is built from TRBV27 and TRBJ2-7; D call uncertain. The CDR3 sequence is 14 residues long. Trimming took off 5 bases at V and 0 bases at J, with 11 bases between the two ends. Germline V gene data show CDR1 as MNHEY and CDR2 as SMNVEV (reference sequence). CDR3 sequence: CASSLGSSSYEQYF. The CDR3 coding sequence is TGTGCCAGCAGTCTTGGGTCAAGCTCCTACGAGCAGTACTTC.

In its sample, this clonotype was seen many times. The chain couples TRBV7-9 to TRBJ1-1; 8 nucleotides align to TRBD1. The germline gives CDR1 SEHNR, CDR2 FQNEAQ (reference sequence). V lost 3 bases and J lost 10; bases outside the gene matches: 7. CDR3 length: 13 amino acids. The CDR3 DNA reads as TGTGCCAGCAGCTTGGGACAGGCCTCCTCAGCTTTCTTT. It specifies CASSLGQASSAFF.

This clonotype appeared many times. V is TRBV28 and J is TRBJ2-7, with 9 positions matching TRBD2. V gave up 5 bases and J gave up 2 bases; unmatched junction bases: 4. This CDR3 region has 14 residues. Germline CDR1 MDHEN, CDR2 SYDVKM. CDR3 sequence reads: CASSTSGPPYEQYF. The CDR3 nucleotides read TGTGCCAGCAGTACTAGCGGGCCCCCCTACGAGCAGTACTTC.

In its sample, this clonotype was seen many times. V gene TRBV6-1 combines with J gene TRBJ2-1, with TRBD1 as a possible D gene (6 bases). There are 16 residues in the CDR3. Germline V gene lookup returns CDR1 MNHNS and CDR2 SASEGT. Trimming pared 6 bases from V and 3 bases from J, leaving 18 bases between. The CDR3 bases are TGTGCCAGCAGCCAAGGTCGGGACATTTTCTACAATGAGCAGTTCTTC. It encodes CASSQGRDIFYNEQFF.

In this sample, this clonotype turned up many times. The V gene is TRBV4-3, the J gene TRBJ1-1; the D gene is possibly TRBD1 (6 bases). CDR1 LGHNA and CDR2 YSLEER come from the germline V gene. Trimming took 0 bases from V and 0 from J, leaving 29 bases between them. The CDR3 is 22 amino acids. CDR3 sequence reads: CASSQESGWGGFSVSVNTEAFF. The CDR3, as DNA: TGCGCCAGCAGCCAAGAATCTGGTTGGGGGGGCTTTTCAGTTTCTGTGAACACTGAAGCTTTCTTT.

Ten or more counts support this clonotype. This sequence joins TRBV7-2 and TRBJ2-1, with 15 bases identical to TRBD2. Germline loops: CDR1 SGHTA, CDR2 FQGNSA. The CDR3 is made up of 17 amino acids. The V gene end was trimmed by 5 bases and the J gene end by 8 bases; junction bases not matched to a gene: 10. The CDR3 loop reads CASSRSPGLAGGHEQFF. The CDR3 DNA sequence: TGTGCCAGCAGCCGCTCACCGGGACTAGCGGGAGGACATGAGCAGTTCTTC.

This clonotype was detected a few times. This chain links TRBV2 with TRBJ2-7; perhaps D is TRBD1 or TRBD2 (5 bases each). V was pared by 4 bases and J by 3 bases, with 13 bases between. CDR3 length equals 14 residues. Per germline, CDR1 SNHLY and CDR2 FYNNEI. CDR3 bases: TGTGCCAGCAGTGGGGGCGGGCCCCGCTACGAGCAGTACTTC. Its protein product is CASSGGGPRYEQYF.

Notes on this clonotype: Being one base from a much bigger clone, this may be a read error. The genes are TRBV20-1 and TRBJ2-7, with D unresolved. Germline lookup yields CDR1 DFQATT and CDR2 SNEGSKA (reference sequence). The CDR3 consists of 11 residues. CDR3 sequence (DNA): TGCAGTGCTAGACACCTCTCCGAGCAGCACTTC. Its protein product is CSARHLSEQHF.

Regarding this clonotype: This could be a read error, since a much larger clone is one nucleotide away. The rearrangement joins TRBV6-8 to TRBJ2-5; D call uncertain. The CDR3 length is 13 residues. Germline values: CDR1 MNHGY, CDR2 SAAAGT. The DNA for the CDR3 is TGCGCCAGCAGCGCGAGACCGATCGAGACCCAGTACTTC. Its translation is CASSARPIETQYF.

This clonotype was observed many times. This chain connects TRBV7-2 to TRBJ2-5, with D perhaps matching TRBD1 or TRBD2 (5 bases each). V was shortened by 4 bases and J by 7 bases, with 19 bases between the two germline ends. CDR3 length equals 15 residues. The germline V gene encodes CDR1 SGHTA and CDR2 FQGNSA. CDR3 in amino acids: CASSSSGAGSGTQYF. As DNA, the CDR3 is TGTGCCAGCAGCTCCTCCGGGGCGGGCTCGGGGACCCAGTACTTC.

On this clonotype: This may stem from a read error, because a much larger clone lies one nucleotide away. The V gene is TRBV7-6, the J gene TRBJ2-3, with 8 positions matching TRBD1. Germline CDR1 and CDR2: SGHVS and FNYEAQ. There are 15 residues in the CDR3. CDR3 residues: CASSLQGQDTNTQYF. The CDR3 DNA reads TGTGCCAGCAGCCTACAGGGACAGGACACAAATACGCAGTATTTT.

The chain couples TRBV20-1 to TRBJ2-7; 13 positions agree with TRBD2. Looked up from germline, CDR1 is DFQATT and CDR2 is SNEGSKA (reference sequence). CDR3 size: 15 residues. V lost 6 bases to trimming and J lost 2 bases; unmatched junction nucleotides: 7. CDR3 sequence reads: CSAIHGTSGTYEQYF. In nucleotides, the CDR3 is TGCAGTGCCATACATGGGACTAGCGGGACCTACGAGCAGTACTTC.

The rearrangement links TRBV12-3 or TRBV12-4 to TRBJ1-2, with TRBD1 as a possible D gene (6 bases). V lost 1 base, J lost 2 bases, and 11 bases lay in between. The CDR3 is 15 residues long. CDR3 sequence (DNA): TGTGCCAGCAGTTTAGGAGGGGGGATAAACTATGGCTACACCTTC. Its protein product is CASSLGGGINYGYTF.

The sample holds a few counts of this clonotype. This chain uses TRBV5-1 with TRBJ1-4, with a tentative D call TRBD1 (5 bases). Trimming took 2 bases from V and 5 from J, leaving 10 bases between them. Germline-derived CDR1 and CDR2 are SGHRS and YFSETQ. This CDR3 is built from 14 residues. The CDR3 protein is CASSFTGENEKLFF. The CDR3, as DNA: TGCGCCAGCAGCTTTACGGGGGAGAATGAAAAACTGTTTTTT.

This clonotype was recorded at least ten times. The chain uses TRBV29-1 and TRBJ1-1, with 11 bases identical to TRBD1. The V gene end was trimmed by 6 bases and the J gene end by 4 bases; junction bases not matched to a gene: 1. Germline V gives CDR1 SQVTM, CDR2 ANQGSEA. The CDR3 consists of 12 residues. CDR3 nucleotide sequence: TGCAGCGTAGGACAGGGGGCCACTGAAGCTTTCTTT. It yields the protein CSVGQGATEAFF.